This TCR beta chain stems from a study of identical twins. Study-level results: Fewer insertions were carried by abundant cord blood beta clonotypes, but none was seen in memory repertoires.

Deletions cut 0 bases from V and 2 bases from J, with 17 bases between. Germline values: CDR1 SGHDT, CDR2 YYEEEE. The CDR3 length is 17 residues. A remark on this clonotype: Its specificity is not known.

A universal primer site arose from template switching, and cDNA bore unique molecular identifiers. TCRdb ran MiXCR on the 5' RACE reads and lists one entry per CDR3 protein. The sample shows 690,000 or so distinct CDR3 sequences, around 8.6% of them seen only once. These same data were also listed under a study on yellow fever vaccine responses in identical twins.

V and J are TRBV5-6 and TRBJ1-2; no clear D gene. Sequenced sample: PBMCs. The TCR comes from a woman between 18 and 29 years old in good health. The CDR3 loop reads CASSLDRSGAINYGYTF. Here the CDR3 DNA reads TGTGCCAGCAGCTTGGATCGTTCGGGAGCTATAAACTATGGCTACACCTTC.